The clone carrying this T cell receptor beta chain appeared a few times. Germline and junction disagree at one end, which may indicate a read error. Every patient was untreated before thyroid surgery. The CDR3 runs to 17 residues. Germline V gene sequence: CDR1 MDHEN, CDR2 SYDVKM. These data originate in a study of metastatic and nonmetastatic thyroid tumors. Per the original methods: The distant-metastasis classifier for papillary thyroid cancer was built from CDR3 differences across clinicopathological groups. TCRdb reanalyzed the PCR reads with MiXCR. The V and J calls reflect TCRdb's pipeline rather than the authors' work. The sample lists 10,000 to 15,000 clones; 26% were seen once.

The sequence derives from a female donor with papillary thyroid cancer or a benign thyroid nodule (not recorded which). Some clones in this sample may be carry-over from other donors' samples. The chain recombines TRBV28 with TRBJ2-1; TRBD1 aligns across 9 bases. Input material: tumor tissue. This CDR3 is CASSLSGTGPYYNEKFF. The CDR3 DNA reads TGTGCCAGCAGTTTATCAGGGACAGGGCCTTACTACAATGAGAAGTTCTTC.